This TCR beta chain originates from a study of T-cell reconstitution after alpha-beta-depleted transplantation in children. CDR1 SQVTM and CDR2 ANQGSEA come from the germline V gene. V lost 5 bases and J 1 base, leaving 9 bases between the germline ends. The CDR3 sequence is 12 residues long. This clonotype was recorded many times. TCRbeta library construction was performed incorporating unique molecular identifiers. TCRdb fed the PCR reads into MiXCR, producing one record per CDR3 protein. The data contain a few hundred thousand distinct CDR3 sequences, around 21% of them seen just once; the ten biggest clones take up approximately 3.9%.

The origin of this receptor is a human donor who donated a stem cell graft to a child with acute myeloid leukemia. The input for sequencing was PBMCs from the stem cell graft donor, taken from the stem cell graft. This chain connects TRBV29-1 to TRBJ2-7; D possibly uses TRBD1 or TRBD2 (5 bases each). Here the CDR3 reads CSVSEGSYEQYF. The CDR3 bases are TGCAGCGTTTCCGAGGGGTCCTACGAGCAGTACTTC.